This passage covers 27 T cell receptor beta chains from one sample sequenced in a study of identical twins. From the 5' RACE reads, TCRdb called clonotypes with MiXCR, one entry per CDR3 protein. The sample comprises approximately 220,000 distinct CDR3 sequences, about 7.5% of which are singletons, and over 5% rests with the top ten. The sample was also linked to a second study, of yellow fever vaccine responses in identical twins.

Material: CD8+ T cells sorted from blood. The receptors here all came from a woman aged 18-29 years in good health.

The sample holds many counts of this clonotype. CDR3 amino acids: CASSGGQNYEQYF. CDR3 bases: TGTGCCAGCAGTGGGGGACAGAACTACGAGCAGTACTTC. V is TRBV6-6 and J is TRBJ2-7; 7 positions agree with TRBD1. Germline CDR1 MNHNY, CDR2 SVGAGI (reference sequence). The CDR3 totals 13 residues. J gave up 3 bases and V 5 bases, and 4 bases lay outside the gene matches.

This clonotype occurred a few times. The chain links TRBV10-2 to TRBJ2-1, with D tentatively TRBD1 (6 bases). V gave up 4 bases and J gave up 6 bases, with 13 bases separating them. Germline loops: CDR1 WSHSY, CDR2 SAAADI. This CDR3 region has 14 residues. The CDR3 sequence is CASSVGAAGNEQFF. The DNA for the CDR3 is TGCGCCAGCAGTGTGGGGGCGGCTGGCAATGAGCAGTTCTTC.

CDR3 sequence (DNA): TGTGCCACCGGGGGACAGTCTGAACCATACAATGAGCAGTTCTTC. Encoded protein: CATGGQSEPYNEQFF. The chain joins TRBV6-1 to TRBJ2-1, with a weak D call TRBD1 (7 bases). V was cut by 10 bases and J by 4 bases, with 20 bases left in between. The CDR3 loop spans 15 amino acids. Germline V lookup: CDR1 MNHNS, CDR2 SASEGT.

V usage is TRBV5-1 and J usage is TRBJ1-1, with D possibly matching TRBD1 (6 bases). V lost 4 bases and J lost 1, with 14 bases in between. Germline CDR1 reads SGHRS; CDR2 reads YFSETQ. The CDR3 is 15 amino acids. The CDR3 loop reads CASSIPSTGNTEAFF. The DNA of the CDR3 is TGCGCCAGCAGCATACCATCGACAGGGAACACTGAAGCTTTCTTT. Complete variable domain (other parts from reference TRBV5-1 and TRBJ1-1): KAGVTQTPRYLIKTRGQQVTLSCSPISGHRSVSWYQQTPGQGLQFLFEYFSETQRNKGNFPGRFSGRQFSNSRSEMNVSTLELGDSALYLCASSIPSTGNTEAFFGQGTRLTVV.

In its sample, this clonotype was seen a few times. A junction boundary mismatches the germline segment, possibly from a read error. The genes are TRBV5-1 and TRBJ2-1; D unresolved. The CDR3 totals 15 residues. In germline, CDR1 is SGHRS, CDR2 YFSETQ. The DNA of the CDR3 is TGCTCCAGCAGCTTTCTTCAAGACTCCTACAATGAGCAGTTCTTC. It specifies CSSSFLQDSYNEQFF.

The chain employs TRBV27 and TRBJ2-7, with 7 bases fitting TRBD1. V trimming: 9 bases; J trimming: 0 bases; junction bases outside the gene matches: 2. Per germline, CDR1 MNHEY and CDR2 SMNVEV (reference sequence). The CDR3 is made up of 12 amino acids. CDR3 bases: TGTGCCAGACAGGGGAGCTCCTACGAGCAGTACTTC. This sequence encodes CARQGSSYEQYF.

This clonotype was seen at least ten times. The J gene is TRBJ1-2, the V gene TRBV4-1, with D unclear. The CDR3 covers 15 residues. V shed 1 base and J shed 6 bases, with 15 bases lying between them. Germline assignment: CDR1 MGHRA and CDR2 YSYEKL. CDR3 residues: CASSQVLDLAHGYTF. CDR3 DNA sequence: TGCGCCAGCAGCCAAGTATTGGACCTAGCCCATGGCTACACCTTC.

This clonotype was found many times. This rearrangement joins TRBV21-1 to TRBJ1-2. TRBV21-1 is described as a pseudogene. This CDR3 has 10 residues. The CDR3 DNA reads TGTGCCAGCAGCCTGGCCGGCTACACCTTC. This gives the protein CASSLAGYTF.

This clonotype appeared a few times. In nucleotides, the CDR3 is TGCGCCAGCAGCCAAGAGGGTGTTGAGGACAGTTACTACAATGAGCAGTTCTTC. This codes for CASSQEGVEDSYYNEQFF. This chain links TRBV4-1 with TRBJ2-1, with a possible D match to TRBD1 (6 bases). The V and J ends lost 0 bases and 3 bases respectively, with 18 bases between them. This CDR3 spans 18 amino acids. Germline lookup yields CDR1 MGHRA and CDR2 YSYEKL.

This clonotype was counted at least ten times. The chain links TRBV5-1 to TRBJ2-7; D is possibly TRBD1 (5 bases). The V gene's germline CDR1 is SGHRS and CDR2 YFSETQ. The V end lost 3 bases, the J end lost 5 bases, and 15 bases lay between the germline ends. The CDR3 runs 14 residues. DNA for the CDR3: TGCGCCAGCAGCTCGGTTTATAGGGGTCACGAGCAGTACTTC. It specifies CASSSVYRGHEQYF.

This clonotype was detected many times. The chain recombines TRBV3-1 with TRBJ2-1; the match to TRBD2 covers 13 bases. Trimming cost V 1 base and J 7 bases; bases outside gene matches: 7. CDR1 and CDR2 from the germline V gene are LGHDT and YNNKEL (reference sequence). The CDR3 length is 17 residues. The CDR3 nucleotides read TGTGCCAGCAGCCAAGTTACTAGCGGGAGGGCCGGAAATGAGCAGTTCTTC. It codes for CASSQVTSGRAGNEQFF.

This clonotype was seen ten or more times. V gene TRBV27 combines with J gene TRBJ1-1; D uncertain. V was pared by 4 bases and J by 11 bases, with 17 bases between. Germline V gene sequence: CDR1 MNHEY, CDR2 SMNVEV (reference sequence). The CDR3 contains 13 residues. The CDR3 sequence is CASSYQSSYGAFF. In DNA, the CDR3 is TGTGCCAGCAGTTATCAGAGCAGCTACGGGGCTTTCTTT.

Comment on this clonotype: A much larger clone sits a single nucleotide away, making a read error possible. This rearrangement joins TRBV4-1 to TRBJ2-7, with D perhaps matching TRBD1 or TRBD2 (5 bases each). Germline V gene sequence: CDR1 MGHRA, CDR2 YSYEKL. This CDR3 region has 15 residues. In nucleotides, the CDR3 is TGCACCAGCAGCCACCGAGTCGGGACCCTCTACGAGCAGTACTTC. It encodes CTSSHRVGTLYEQYF.

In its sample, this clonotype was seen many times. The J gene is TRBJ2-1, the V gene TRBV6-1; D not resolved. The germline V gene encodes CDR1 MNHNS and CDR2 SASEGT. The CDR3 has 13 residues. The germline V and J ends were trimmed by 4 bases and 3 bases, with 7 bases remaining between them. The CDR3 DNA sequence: TGTGCCAGCAGTGGTGGCTTCTACAATGAGCAGTTCTTC. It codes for CASSGGFYNEQFF.

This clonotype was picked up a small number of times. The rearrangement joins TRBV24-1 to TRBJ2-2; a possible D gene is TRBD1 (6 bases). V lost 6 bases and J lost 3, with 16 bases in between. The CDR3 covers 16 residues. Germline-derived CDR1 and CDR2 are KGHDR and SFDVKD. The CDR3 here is CATSNIGGHHTGELFF. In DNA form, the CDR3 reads TGTGCCACCAGTAATATAGGGGGTCATCACACCGGGGAGCTGTTTTTT.

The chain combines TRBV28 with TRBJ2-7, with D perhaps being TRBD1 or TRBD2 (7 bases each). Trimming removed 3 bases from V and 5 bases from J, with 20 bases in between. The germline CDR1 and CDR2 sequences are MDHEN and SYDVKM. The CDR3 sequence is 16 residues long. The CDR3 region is CASSLWGGTEWDEQYF. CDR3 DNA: TGTGCCAGCAGTTTGTGGGGGGGGACAGAGTGGGACGAGCAGTACTTC.

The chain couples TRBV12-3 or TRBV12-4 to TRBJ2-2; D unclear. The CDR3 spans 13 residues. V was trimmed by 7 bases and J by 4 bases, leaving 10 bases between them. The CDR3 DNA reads TGTGCCAGCACCCCCATAGGCACCGGGGAGCTGTTTTTT. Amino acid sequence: CASTPIGTGELFF.

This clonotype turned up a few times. This CDR3 reads CSARDKWGGGFPTADTQYF. CDR3 coding DNA: TGCAGTGCTAGAGATAAGTGGGGCGGGGGGTTTCCTACAGCAGATACGCAGTATTTT. The rearrangement links TRBV20-1 to TRBJ2-3, with 8 nucleotides matching TRBD2. The CDR3 extends over 19 amino acids. Germline V gene sequence: CDR1 DFQATT, CDR2 SNEGSKA (reference sequence). V shed 0 bases, J shed 4 bases, and the junction held 18 bases outside the gene matches.

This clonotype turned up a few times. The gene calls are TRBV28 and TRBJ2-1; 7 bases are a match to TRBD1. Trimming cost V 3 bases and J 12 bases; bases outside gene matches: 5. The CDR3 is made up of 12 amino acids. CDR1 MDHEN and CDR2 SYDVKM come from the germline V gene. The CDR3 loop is CASSFATGRQFF. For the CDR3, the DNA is TGTGCCAGCAGTTTCGCGACAGGGCGGCAGTTCTTC.

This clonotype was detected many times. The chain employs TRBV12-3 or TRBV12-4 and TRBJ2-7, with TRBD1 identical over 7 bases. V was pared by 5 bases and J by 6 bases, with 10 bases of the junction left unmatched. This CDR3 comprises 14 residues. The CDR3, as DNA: TGTGCCAGCAGTCGGACAGGACCTCTCGCCGAGCAGTACTTC. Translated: CASSRTGPLAEQYF.

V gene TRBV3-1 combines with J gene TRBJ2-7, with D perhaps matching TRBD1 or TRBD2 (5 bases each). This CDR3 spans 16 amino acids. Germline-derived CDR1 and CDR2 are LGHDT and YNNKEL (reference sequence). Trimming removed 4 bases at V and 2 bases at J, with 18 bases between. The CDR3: CASSPTAGTYTYEQYF. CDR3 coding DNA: TGTGCCAGCAGCCCGACCGCCGGGACGTACACCTACGAGCAGTACTTC.

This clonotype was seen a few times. In DNA, the CDR3 is TGTGCCAGCAGCGAGGGAAAAGGGGGCTGGGAGCTGTTTTTT. Protein product: CASSEGKGGWELFF. The V call is TRBV14, the J call TRBJ2-2, with 7 bases that match TRBD1. V lost 5 bases and J lost 9; bases outside the gene matches: 9. Germline lookup yields CDR1 SGHDN and CDR2 FVKESK. This CDR3 spans 14 amino acids.

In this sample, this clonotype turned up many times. Here the CDR3 DNA reads TGCGCCAGCAGCGCGGGACTAGCGCACTACAATGAGCAGTTCTTC. This gives the protein CASSAGLAHYNEQFF. J is TRBJ2-1 and V is TRBV5-1; TRBD2 agrees at 10 bases. The germline V gene encodes CDR1 SGHRS and CDR2 YFSETQ. The J segment lost 3 bases and the V segment lost 4 bases, leaving 4 bases of the junction unmatched. The CDR3 runs to 15 residues.

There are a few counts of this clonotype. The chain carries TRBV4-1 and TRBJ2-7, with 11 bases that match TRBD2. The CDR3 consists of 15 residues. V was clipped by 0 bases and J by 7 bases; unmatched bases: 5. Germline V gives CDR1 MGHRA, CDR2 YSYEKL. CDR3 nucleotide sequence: TGCGCCAGCAGCCAAGAGTTTCCTAGCGGGAGGGAGCAGTACTTC. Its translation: CASSQEFPSGREQYF.

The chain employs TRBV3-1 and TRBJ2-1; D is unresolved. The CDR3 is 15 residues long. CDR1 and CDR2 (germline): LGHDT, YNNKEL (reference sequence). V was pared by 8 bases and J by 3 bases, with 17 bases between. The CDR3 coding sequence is TGTGCCAGCGCTCCCAGCCAGGCCCACTACAATGAGCAGTTCTTC. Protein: CASAPSQAHYNEQFF.

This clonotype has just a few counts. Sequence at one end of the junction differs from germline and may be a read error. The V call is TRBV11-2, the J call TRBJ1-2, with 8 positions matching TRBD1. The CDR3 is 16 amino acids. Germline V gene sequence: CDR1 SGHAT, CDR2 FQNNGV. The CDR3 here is CASRSSVPGTGSGYPF. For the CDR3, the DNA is TGTGCCAGCAGATCGTCCGTTCCAGGGACAGGATCTGGCTACCCCTTC.

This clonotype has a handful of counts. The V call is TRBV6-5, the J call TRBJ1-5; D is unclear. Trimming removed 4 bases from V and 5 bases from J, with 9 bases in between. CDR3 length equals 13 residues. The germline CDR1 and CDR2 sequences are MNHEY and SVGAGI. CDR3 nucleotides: TGTGCCAGCAGTTCCTACCGGGATCAGCCCCAGCATTTT. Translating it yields CASSSYRDQPQHF.